The 21 T cell receptor beta chains given below trace back to one sample, sequenced in a study of T cells in Graves' hyperthyroidism and ophthalmopathy. There were TCR beta CDR3 regions amplified from RNA transcripts. HTBI primers were used for first-round RT-PCR of the TCR CDR3. TCRdb passed the multiplex PCR reads through MiXCR, listing each CDR3 protein once. In the table there are approximately 610,000 distinct CDR3 sequences, roughly a sixth of which are singletons. The sample was blood. The receptor set was obtained from a woman aged 18-35 years with Graves' hyperthyroidism.

This clonotype has just a few counts. V usage is TRBV18 and J usage is TRBJ2-7, with D possibly TRBD1 on 6 matching bases. The CDR3 has 17 residues. Germline V gene data show CDR1 as KGHSH and CDR2 as LQKENI. V shed 3 bases and J shed 7 bases, with 25 bases lying between them. CDR3 residues: CASSPPLQGPSRGEQYF. In DNA, the CDR3 is TGTGCCAGCTCACCGCCCCTCCAGGGACCCTCAAGGGGGGAGCAGTACTTC. The full variable domain, rest sourced from reference TRBV18 and TRBJ2-7, is NAGVMQNPRHLVRRRGQEARLRCSPMKGHSHVYWYRQLPEEGLKFMVYLQKENIIDESGMPKERFSAEFPKEGPSILRIQQVVRGDSAAYFCASSPPLQGPSRGEQYFGPGTRLTVT.

The table lists this clonotype with many counts. The chain has TRBV20-1 and TRBJ2-7, with TRBD1 identical over 7 bases. The CDR3 loop spans 14 amino acids. Per germline, CDR1 DFQATT and CDR2 SNEGSKA (reference sequence). The V and J ends lost 6 bases and 2 bases, in that order; junction bases with no gene match: 10. CDR3 in DNA: TGCAGTGCCCGCCACCGGGACAGACCCTACGAGCAGTACTTC. Its protein is CSARHRDRPYEQYF.

The chain's CDR3 is CAWSPGPGRNTEAFF. CDR3 sequence (DNA): TGTGCCTGGAGCCCTGGACCGGGACGGAACACTGAAGCTTTCTTT. The chain carries TRBV30 and TRBJ1-1, with D tentatively TRBD1 (5 bases). Between the trimmed V and J ends, which lost 3 bases and 1 base, there was a span of 15 bases. Germline CDR1 and CDR2: GTSNPN and SVGIG (reference sequence). The CDR3 sequence is 15 residues long.

The J gene is TRBJ1-2, the V gene TRBV3-1, with a tentative D call TRBD1 (5 bases). The germline CDR1 and CDR2 sequences are LGHDT and YNNKEL (reference sequence). Trimming left V 0 bases short and J 4 bases short, with 12 bases between. CDR3 length: 15 amino acids. CDR3 loop: CASSQDRGLGYGYTF. DNA of the CDR3: TGTGCCAGCAGCCAAGATAGGGGTTTGGGCTATGGCTACACCTTC. The full variable domain, rest sourced from reference TRBV3-1 and TRBJ1-2, is DTAVSQTPKYLVTQMGNDKSIKCEQNLGHDTMYWYKQDSKKFLKIMFSYNNKELIINETVPNRFSPKSPDKAHLNLHINSLELGDSAVYFCASSQDRGLGYGYTFGSGTRLTVV.

The chain uses TRBV12-5 and TRBJ1-3, with 11 bases fitting TRBD1. Germline-derived CDR1 and CDR2 are LGHNT and FRNRAP. After removal of 0 bases from V and 2 bases from J, the junction contained 3 bases not matched to a gene. CDR3 size: 17 residues. The CDR3 DNA reads TGTGCTAGTGGTTTGGTCTTGGGACAGGGGGCTGGAAACACCATATATTTT. This gives the protein CASGLVLGQGAGNTIYF.

The rearrangement uses TRBV19 and TRBJ2-2; D possibly matches TRBD1 or TRBD2 (5 bases each). Per germline, CDR1 LNHDA and CDR2 SQIVND (reference sequence). Trimming stripped 4 bases from V and 4 bases from J, with 13 bases between. This CDR3 is 15 amino acids long. The CDR3 protein is CASSKVWGTTGELFF. The CDR3, as DNA: TGTGCCAGTAGTAAGGTCTGGGGGACCACCGGGGAGCTGTTTTTT.

This clonotype was recorded a few times. The chain has TRBV27 and TRBJ2-7, with 11 bases that match TRBD2. CDR3 length equals 14 residues. Germline V gene data show CDR1 as MNHEY and CDR2 as SMNVEV (reference sequence). The ends lost 5 bases at V and 4 bases at J; junction bases unmatched: 4. The CDR3 here is CASSPRLAGYEQYF. In DNA, the CDR3 is TGTGCCAGCAGTCCGCGACTAGCGGGGTACGAGCAGTACTTC.

This sequence joins TRBV7-9 and TRBJ1-5, with 8 bases matching TRBD2. The J call may be incorrect, as the DNA end agrees better with TRBJ2-3. Germline values: CDR1 SEHNR, CDR2 FQNEAQ (reference sequence). CDR3 size: 15 residues. Here the CDR3 DNA reads TGTGCCAGCAGCCCCCGGGGGGGGGGCAATCAGCCCCAGTATTTT. Protein sequence: CASSPRGGGNQPQYF.

This clonotype appeared many times. The rearrangement links TRBV5-1 to TRBJ2-7, with TRBD1 as a possible D gene (6 bases). CDR1 is SGHRS, CDR2 YFSETQ, per germline. Trimming took off 1 base at V and 4 bases at J, with 15 bases between the two ends. The CDR3 is made up of 15 amino acids. CDR3 protein: CASSLLGTMGYEQYF. In DNA form, the CDR3 reads TGCGCCAGCAGCTTGTTAGGGACAATGGGTTACGAGCAGTACTTC.

The genes are TRBV3-1 and TRBJ1-1; no clear D. The ends were cut back, 5 bases at V and 5 bases at J, with 15 bases in the middle. The germline V gene encodes CDR1 LGHDT and CDR2 YNNKEL (reference sequence). This CDR3 is built from 14 residues. This CDR3 is CASSSPRGLTEAFF. CDR3 DNA: TGTGCCAGCAGCTCCCCCCGAGGTCTGACTGAAGCTTTCTTT.

This clonotype appeared a few times. The V call is TRBV5-1, the J call TRBJ2-1, with 12 bases that match TRBD2. The junction had 1 base not matched to a gene; V was cut back by 0 bases and J by 3 bases. CDR3 length: 16 residues. The germline V gene has CDR1 SGHRS and CDR2 YFSETQ. Here the CDR3 DNA reads TGCGCCAGCAGCTTGGGGACTAGCGGGATCTACAATGAGCAGTTCTTC. Encoded protein: CASSLGTSGIYNEQFF. The full variable domain, rest sourced from reference TRBV5-1 and TRBJ2-1, is KAGVTQTPRYLIKTRGQQVTLSCSPISGHRSVSWYQQTPGQGLQFLFEYFSETQRNKGNFPGRFSGRQFSNSRSEMNVSTLELGDSALYLCASSLGTSGIYNEQFFGPGTRLTVL.

In this sample, this clonotype turned up once. This chain links TRBV6-1 with TRBJ2-7; 11 bases are shared with TRBD1. V shed 1 base, J shed 4 bases, and the junction held 9 bases outside the gene matches. This CDR3 has 17 residues. Germline V gives CDR1 MNHNS, CDR2 SASEGT. The CDR3: CASSEEVGGQGEYEQYF. DNA of the CDR3: TGTGCCAGCAGTGAAGAGGTCGGGGGACAGGGGGAGTACGAGCAGTACTTC.

The genes are TRBV6-1 and TRBJ2-7, with 8 bases fitting TRBD2. This CDR3 region has 15 residues. The germline V gene has CDR1 MNHNS and CDR2 SASEGT. The J segment lost 7 bases and the V segment lost 6 bases, leaving 14 bases of the junction unmatched. CDR3 bases: TGTGCCAGCAGCCCCGGCTGGGCGGGAGGCCGGGAGCAGTACTTC. Translation: CASSPGWAGGREQYF.

This clonotype appeared a few times. One base away lies a much larger clone, so this may be a sequencing read error. No conserved phenylalanine or tryptophan is present at the end of the CDR3, so a read error is the likely explanation. The CDR3 loop reads CASSPTGSDEQYL. In DNA, the CDR3 is TGTGCCAGCAGCCCGACAGGGAGCGACGAGCAGTACCTC. The chain combines TRBV12-3 or TRBV12-4 with TRBJ2-7; 7 bases map to TRBD1. CDR3 length equals 13 residues. Germline trimming cut 6 bases from V and 5 bases from J; bases unmatched to any gene: 7.

The CDR3 bases are TGTGCCAGCGCTCACGCCGGGGCCAACGTCCTGACTTTC. Translating it yields CASAHAGANVLTF. The chain is built from TRBV11-2 and TRBJ2-6; D remains ambiguous. The CDR3 runs to 13 residues. CDR1 SGHAT and CDR2 FQNNGV come from the germline V gene. V gave up 8 bases and J gave up 4 bases, with 9 bases separating them.

This clonotype appeared many times. The chain uses TRBV6-1 and TRBJ2-1; TRBD2 agrees at 11 bases. Germline loops: CDR1 MNHNS, CDR2 SASEGT. The trim removed 6 bases at V and 2 bases at J, leaving 3 bases unmatched. This CDR3 has 15 residues. This chain's CDR3 is CASSALAGAYNEQFF. The CDR3 nucleotides read TGTGCCAGCAGCGCACTAGCGGGGGCCTACAATGAGCAGTTCTTC.

This clonotype appeared many times. The chain recombines TRBV6-2 or TRBV6-3 with TRBJ2-1; 9 bases line up with TRBD2. This CDR3 contains 15 residues. J lost 6 bases, V lost 0 bases, and 3 bases had no gene match. CDR1 and CDR2 (germline): MNHEY, SVGEGT. CDR3 in amino acids: CASSYSVTSGNEQFF. DNA for the CDR3: TGTGCCAGCAGTTACTCTGTGACTAGCGGCAATGAGCAGTTCTTC.

This clonotype was recorded many times. J is TRBJ2-1 and V is TRBV2, with 8 bases aligning to TRBD2. The CDR3 loop spans 16 amino acids. Trimming took 5 bases from V and 7 from J; bases not matched to a gene: 13. Per the germline V gene, CDR1 is SNHLY and CDR2 is FYNNEI. CDR3 coding DNA: TGTGCCAGCAGTATCTCCGTGGGCGGGAGGTTAAATGAGCAGTTCTTC. Amino acid sequence: CASSISVGGRLNEQFF.

By its share, this clonotype is medium-sized. CDR3 in amino acids: CASSLAAGVYNEQFF. The CDR3, as DNA: TGTGCCAGCAGCTTAGCGGCGGGAGTCTACAATGAGCAGTTCTTC. J is TRBJ2-1 and V is TRBV7-8, with 7 bases fitting TRBD2. The length of the CDR3 is 15 residues. V was pared by 0 bases and J by 3 bases, with 2 bases of the junction left unmatched. Germline V CDR1 and CDR2: SGHVS, FQNEAQ. The full variable domain, with the rest looked up from reference TRBV7-8 and TRBJ2-1, is GAGVSQSPRYKVAKRGQDVALRCDPISGHVSLFWYQQALGQGPEFLTYFQNEAQLDKSGLPSDRFFAERPEGSVSTLKIQRTQQEDSAVYLCASSLAAGVYNEQFFGPGTRLTVL.

This clonotype was seen at least ten times. The V call is TRBV28, the J call TRBJ2-3; no clear D. CDR1 is MDHEN, CDR2 SYDVKM, per germline. This CDR3 has 11 amino acids. Trimming removed 8 bases from V and 3 bases from J, with 6 bases in between. For the CDR3, the DNA is TGTGCCAGCCAAACGACAGATACGCAGTATTTT. It is translated as CASQTTDTQYF.

The table lists this clonotype with many counts. The chain couples TRBV2 to TRBJ1-4, with 9 positions matching TRBD1. CDR3 length: 15 residues. The junction had 12 bases not matched to a gene; V was cut back by 8 bases and J by 8 bases. Germline-derived CDR1 and CDR2 are SNHLY and FYNNEI. CDR3 in DNA: TGTGCCAGCCGCTTGTGGACAGGGGTTAACGAAAAACTGTTTTTT. Translation gives CASRLWTGVNEKLFF.